The 14 T cell receptor beta chains presented below share a single source sample, sequenced in a study of blood T cell repertoires in COVID-19. Repertoires were generated with immunoSEQ multiplex PCR, while TCRdb's copy carries only in-frame clones and drops some. The repertoire includes around 150,000 clones, 80% of them detected once, and approximately 5% sits in the top ten. Sample: peripheral blood. These receptors were collected from a woman in her forties or fifties with acute or convalescent COVID-19.

V is TRBV19 and J is TRBJ2-7, with TRBD2 matching 12 bases. The V gene's germline CDR1 is LNHDA and CDR2 SQIVND (reference sequence). V lost 5 bases and J lost 0; bases outside the gene matches: 2. The length of the CDR3 is 15 residues. The CDR3: CASSELAGGSYEQYF. CDR3 in DNA: TGTGCCAGTAGTGAACTAGCGGGGGGCTCCTACGAGCAGTACTTC.

The chain is built from TRBV11-1 and TRBJ2-2; 9 positions match TRBD1. The V and J ends lost 2 bases and 5 bases, in that order; junction bases with no gene match: 6. Germline CDR1 is SGHAT and CDR2 is FQDESV (reference sequence). This CDR3 is built from 16 residues. DNA for the CDR3: TGTGCCAGCAGCTTATTCGGGACAGGGACGACCGGGGAGCTGTTTTTT. Its protein product is CASSLFGTGTTGELFF.

The rearrangement joins TRBV7-6 to TRBJ2-3; 7 bases are shared with TRBD2. Trimming took 4 bases from V and 3 from J; bases not matched to a gene: 7. CDR1 is SGHVS and CDR2 is FNYEAQ in the germline V gene. The CDR3 totals 15 residues. The CDR3 DNA sequence: TGTGCCAGCAGCTACGCGGGGGTCGGGACAGATACGCAGTATTTT. Its translation: CASSYAGVGTDTQYF. The variable domain in full, with the rest retrieved from reference TRBV7-6 and TRBJ2-3, is GAGVSQSPRYKVTKRGQDVALRCDPISGHVSLYWYRQALGQGPEFLTYFNYEAQQDKSGLPNDRFSAERPEGSISTLTIQRTEQRDSAMYRCASSYAGVGTDTQYFGPGTRLTVL.

The chain joins TRBV7-6 to TRBJ1-2; unclear D gene. This CDR3 has 17 residues. CDR1 is SGHVS, CDR2 FNYEAQ, per germline. V lost 1 base and J lost 6, with 21 bases in between. This chain's CDR3 is CASSLVPSRGVHDGYTF. The CDR3 region has the DNA TGTGCCAGCAGCTTAGTTCCGTCCCGCGGGGTTCATGATGGCTACACCTTC.

The chain carries TRBV3-1 (or the pseudogene TRBV3-2) and TRBJ1-5; D gene uncertain. The germline CDR1 and CDR2 sequences are LGHDT and YNNKEL (reference sequence). The CDR3 covers 17 residues. The CDR3: CALMPMTNKGGNQPQHF. DNA of the CDR3: TGTGCGCTGATGCCGATGACAAACAAAGGTGGCAATCAGCCCCAGCATTTT.

V gene TRBV5-6 combines with J gene TRBJ1-2; a weak D match, TRBD1 (5 bases). V lost 4 bases and J lost 4, with 17 bases in between. The germline gives CDR1 SGHDT, CDR2 YYEEEE. The CDR3 has 15 amino acids. As DNA, the CDR3 is TGTGCCAGCAGCCCCCCTCCCGGGCAGGGCTATGGCTACACCTTC. Amino acid sequence: CASSPPPGQGYGYTF.

The sample holds many counts of this clone. The chain joins TRBV23-1 to TRBJ1-2; D uncertain. TRBV23-1 is sorted into the ORF group, with uncertain function. CDR3 length: 12 amino acids. V was trimmed by 3 bases and J by 8 bases, leaving 10 bases between them. As DNA, the CDR3 is TGCGCCAGCAGTCACCCACGAGGGGGCTACACCTTC. Protein sequence: CASSHPRGGYTF.

The chain links TRBV5-4 to TRBJ2-3; D gene ambiguous. There are 12 residues in the CDR3. Per germline, CDR1 SGHNT and CDR2 YYREEE (reference sequence). The V end was cut by 2 bases, the J end by 2 bases, with 3 bases between. CDR3 in DNA: TGTGCCAGCAGCTTCCACACAGATACGCAGTATTTT. Translated, it gives CASSFHTDTQYF.

The chain combines TRBV5-4 with TRBJ1-4; D is unresolved. From germline, CDR1 is SGHNT and CDR2 YYREEE (reference sequence). This CDR3 comprises 15 residues. With 0 bases removed from V and 4 bases from J, the gap between germline ends came to 10 bases. CDR3 sequence (DNA): TGTGCCAGCAGCTTGGAACGGGGAGGTAATGAAAAACTGTTTTTT. The encoded protein is CASSLERGGNEKLFF.

This clone is a singleton in its sample. The J gene is TRBJ2-2, the V gene TRBV7-2, with TRBD1 identical over 8 bases. Germline CDR1 reads SGHTA; CDR2 reads FQGNSA. The CDR3 totals 16 residues. After removal of 5 bases from V and 1 base from J, the junction contained 6 bases not matched to a gene. CDR3 region: CASSRYGQGNTGELFF. CDR3 DNA sequence: TGTGCCAGCAGCCGTTACGGACAGGGGAACACCGGGGAGCTGTTTTTT.

This chain connects TRBV6-1 to TRBJ1-1, with 12 positions matching TRBD1. The germline gives CDR1 MNHNS, CDR2 SASEGT. The CDR3 is made up of 16 amino acids. The junction had 7 bases not matched to a gene; V was cut back by 3 bases and J by 5 bases. This CDR3 reads CASSEGTGGLETEAFF. The CDR3 DNA follows: TGTGCCAGCAGTGAGGGGACAGGGGGCCTGGAAACTGAAGCTTTCTTT.

V and J are TRBV7-2 and TRBJ1-3; D is ambiguous. Per germline, CDR1 SGHTA and CDR2 FQGNSA. CDR3 length: 12 residues. Trimming removed 8 bases at V and 6 bases at J, with 11 bases between. CDR3 nucleotide sequence: TGTGCCAGCGCGCGGGGAGAAAACACCATATATTTT. This codes for CASARGENTIYF.

The genes are TRBV6-6 and TRBJ2-7; 10 bases are shared with TRBD1. CDR1 is MNHNY and CDR2 is SVGAGI in the germline V gene (reference sequence). The length of the CDR3 is 15 residues. The V segment lost 0 bases and the J segment 5 bases; nucleotides outside the gene matches: 4. In DNA, the CDR3 is TGTGCCAGCAGTTACTCGACAGGGGGCAAAGACGAGCAGTACTTC. This codes for CASSYSTGGKDEQYF.

The chain couples TRBV4-2 to TRBJ2-1; 10 nucleotides align to TRBD2. This CDR3 region has 16 residues. Germline values: CDR1 LGHNA, CDR2 YNFKEQ. Unmatched junction bases numbered 11, after V lost 5 bases and J lost 7 bases. DNA of the CDR3: TGTGCCAGCAGCTACTCAGCGGGGGGGGTTGGGAATGAGCAGTTCTTC. The encoded protein is CASSYSAGGVGNEQFF.